What follows is one T cell receptor (beta chain) and its context. TCRdb re-called the 5' RACE reads; every CDR3 protein appears as one record, without DNA. The sample table includes 400,000 or so distinct CDR3 sequences. The CDR3 contains 14 residues. Germline-derived CDR1 and CDR2 are DFQATT and SNEGSKA (reference sequence). The data originate from a study of T cells expressing NK-cell markers. V and J are TRBV20-1 and TRBJ1-3; the TCRdb D gene call, TRBD1, has no DNA to confirm it. The sequenced sample was blood T cells: a sorted CD56 or NKG2C T cell subset, CD4+ or CD8+ T cells, or bulk PBMC T cells (not recorded which). The sequence derives from a woman aged 45-59 years in good health. This CDR3 reads CSASSGGSGNTIYF.